This TCR beta chain was identified during a study of glioma-infiltrating T cells (dated by TCRdb to about 2016). Context from the whole study: TCR alpha- and beta-chain repertoires were sequenced from glioma tissue, non-neoplastic brain tissue and matched peripheral blood mononuclear cells. Each tissue-infiltrating repertoire was compared with the same patient's peripheral blood repertoire to measure divergence between tissue and blood T-cell populations. The paired cohort comprised three low-grade glioma patients, about eight primary glioblastoma patients and three non-glioma patients contributing non-neoplastic brain tissue. Here is what the overall study found, with its caveats: Group comparisons were based on small numbers of patients: three non-neoplastic, three low-grade glioma and several glioblastoma patients. VJ-independent divergence between tissue and blood was found to be below expectation in non-neoplastic patients but above expectation in all gliomas, particularly low-grade gliomas. Tissue and blood shared very few CDR3 sequences, a result attributed to high CDR3 diversity and limited sampling.

On this clonotype itself: The specificity of this receptor is unknown. The record has no base qualities; no much larger clone is one base away.

TCR alpha and beta CDR3 regions were amplified with the iRepertoire nested amplicon-rescue multiplex PCR (arm-PCR) platform from RNA. For one-step reverse transcription and amplification, roughly 100-450 ng of tissue mRNA or PBMC total RNA was used as input. Following bead purification, Illumina adapters were added by a secondary multiplex PCR, and the libraries were gel-purified between 200 and 400 bp. Libraries carried internal 6-nucleotide barcodes used for demultiplexing. The libraries were sequenced on an Illumina MiSeq using 2x220 or 2x250 nucleotide paired-end reads. The original methods were these. Paired reads were merged using FLASH 1.2.11 and were aligned to the GRCh37 human genome using BWA-MEM, after which TRA and TRB reads were extracted. V and J assignment used an IMGT-derived reference of cassette sequences and CDR3 motifs that included pseudogenes. Reads were translated in three frames, and productive CDR3s were defined as those with a C...FGXG motif and no stop codons. Unique combinations of V-J cassette pair and CDR3 amino acid sequence were defined as clonotypes. Reads were filtered by Hamming distance, with the threshold set by the sequence error rate of each sample in mapped regions. The public sequencing data were trimmed at Q25 with fastp and processed into clonotypes with MiXCR by TCRdb, which kept only in-frame beta chains. Each entry merges the rows of one CDR3 protein and shows their most common DNA and genes. The V and J calls and clone size are TCRdb's, not the authors'. This sample gives around 90,000 distinct CDR3 sequences in total; approximately 40% of them show up just once. Around two fifths of the sample belongs to the ten largest clones.

This receptor was obtained from a human donor with low-grade glioma or glioblastoma, undergoing nonglioma brain surgery, or in good health (not recorded which). The specimen sequenced was glioma tissue, nonneoplastic brain tissue, or PBMCs (not recorded which).

The encoded CDR3 is CASSLIGAVGGYTF. The DNA sequence reads TGTGCCAGCAGCTTGATCGGGGCAGTGGGGGGCTACACCTTC. The receptor chain draws on TRBV7-2 and TRBJ1-2; the best D guess is TRBD1, with 5 bases matching. CDR1 SGHTA and CDR2 FQGNSA were looked up in the germline V gene. V is reduced by 3 bases and J by 8 bases, leaving a spacing of 16 bases between them. The CDR3 sequence holds 14 residues, the cysteine and phenylalanine included. Kept here is only the CDR3 DNA, which spans 42 bases and is read in frame from base 1.